This TCR beta chain was recorded in a study of T cell responses to AZD1222 COVID-19 vaccine. Germline CDR1 and CDR2: MNHEY and SMNVEV (reference sequence). After removal of 3 bases from V and 4 bases from J, the junction contained 5 bases not matched to a gene. CDR3 size: 15 residues. Sequencing used immunoSEQ multiplex PCR; TCRdb keeps in-frame clones, though not all of them. Of 180,000 or so clones listed, just over 90% are singletons. This clonotype was sampled from an adult who received the AZD1222 COVID-19 vaccine. Sequenced here: peripheral blood, sampled 28 days after the second AZD1222 dose. The genes are TRBV27 and TRBJ2-7; 11 nucleotides line up with TRBD2. CDR3 in DNA: TGTGCCAGCAGTTTCCTAGCGGGGGGCGTTTACGAGCAGTACTTC. It codes for CASSFLAGGVYEQYF.